Given below is one T cell receptor beta chain in context. This CDR3 is also generated by other DNA sequences in the sample. The sample comes from a study of shared clonotypes between healthy human individuals. Trimming left V 4 bases short and J 2 bases short, with 7 bases between. The CDR3 totals 13 residues. Germline CDR1 SNHLY, CDR2 FYNNEI. Data came from immunoSEQ multiplex PCR; TCRdb stores just in-frame clones and leaves some out. This table has some 2,400,000 clones, approximately 96% appearing once. It was into CD45RA+ naive and CD45RA-negative memory subsets that the CD4+ cells were split. This chain connects TRBV2 to TRBJ2-3; D is undetermined. The sequence came from a man between 18 and 29 years old in good health. Sequenced input: naive CD4+ T cells sorted from blood. Subset reported: CD45RA+ positively selected. CDR3 DNA sequence: TGTGCCAGCAGTGTAGGCTCCACAGATACGCAGTATTTT. Residues: CASSVGSTDTQYF.